This is a list of T cell receptor beta chains from one sample in a study of graft-versus-host responses after intestinal transplantation. These TCRs are of unknown antigen specificity. The table came from immunoSEQ multiplex PCR; TCRdb's copy has only in-frame clones and leaves some out. Of some 97,000 clones in the sample, over 75% are singletons; the top ten hold roughly 0.97%. The material was unstimulated CD4+ T cells sorted from spleen or lymph node cells, obtained before transplant. The source is a human donor who was the organ donor for an intestinal transplant. Both conserved end residues are part of each CDR3. A D gene is named only where the DNA matches it firmly. Some rows have no size entry. The others give once, few or many, or a class for an expanded clone.

>.|TRBD1|TRBJ2-4|TRBV13
CASSFSYLDRDSALNIQYF
TGTGCCAGCAGCTTTTCATACCTGGACAGGGACAGCGCCCTAAACATTCAGTACTTC
>.|.|TRBJ2-3|TRBV5-1
CASRGWPGHTDTQYF
TGCGCCAGCAGAGGATGGCCGGGGCACACAGATACGCAGTATTTT
>.|TRBD1|TRBJ1-4|TRBV27
CASRSGQGAWEKLFF
TGTGCCAGCAGGTCAGGACAGGGGGCGTGGGAAAAACTGTTTTTT
>once|TRBD1|TRBJ1-1|TRBV10-2
CATNRGTEAFF
TGCGCCACCAACAGGGGCACTGAAGCTTTCTTT
>.|.|TRBJ2-7|TRBV6-6
CASTIASPGNEQYF
TGTGCCAGCACCATCGCCAGCCCGGGAAACGAGCAGTACTTC
>.|.|TRBJ2-3|TRBV5-4
CASSLGRLLADTQYF
TGTGCCAGCAGCTTGGGGCGGCTCTTGGCGGATACGCAGTATTTT
>.|TRBD2|TRBJ2-7|TRBV19
CASSMVPGGVYEQYF
TGTGCCAGTAGTATGGTGCCCGGGGGGGTTTACGAGCAGTACTTC
>.|TRBD1|TRBJ2-7|TRBV11-2
CASSLGTGGMSSYEQYF
TGTGCCAGCAGCTTAGGGACAGGGGGCATGAGCTCCTACGAGCAGTACTTC
>.|.|TRBJ2-5|TRBV10-1
CASSESGGQETQYF
TGCGCCAGCAGTGAGTCAGGGGGGCAAGAGACCCAGTACTTC
>.|.|TRBJ2-3|TRBV5-1
CASSRYELGGGDTQYF
TGCGCCAGCAGTCGATATGAGCTTGGAGGGGGAGATACGCAGTATTTT
>.|.|TRBJ1-5|TRBV28
CASSPAGVPLNQPQHF
TGTGCCAGCAGCCCTGCTGGGGTTCCCCTCAATCAGCCCCAGCATTTT
>.|TRBD2|TRBJ2-5|TRBV7-9
CASSVSGGFQETQYF
TGTGCCAGCAGCGTTAGCGGGGGCTTCCAAGAGACCCAGTACTTC
>.|.|TRBJ2-2|TRBV4-1
CASSQGLRVLTGELFF
TGCGCCAGCAGCCAAGGCCTCAGGGTGCTGACCGGGGAGCTGTTTTTT
>.|.|TRBJ1-5|TRBV5-6
CASSLQQGAQHF
TGTGCCAGCAGTTTACAACAGGGCGCCCAGCATTTT
>.|.|TRBJ1-2|TRBV28
CASRTPLLHYGYTF
TGTGCCAGCAGAACCCCTCTTCTGCACTATGGCTACACCTTC
>.|.|TRBJ1-5|TRBV5-1
CASSLEGAGQPQHF
TGCGCCAGCAGCTTGGAAGGGGCGGGGCAGCCCCAGCATTTT
>.|.|TRBJ1-1|TRBV6-1
CASSEQGITEAFF
TGTGCCAGCAGTGAACAGGGTATCACTGAAGCTTTCTTT
>.|.|TRBJ2-7|TRBV5-6
CASSSETEGPYEQYF
TGTGCCAGCAGCTCGGAAACCGAAGGCCCCTACGAGCAGTACTTC
>few|.|TRBJ2-3|TRBV18
CASSPPYNRDTQYF
TGTGCCAGCTCACCACCGTATAACAGAGATACGCAGTATTTT
>.|.|TRBJ2-1|TRBV9
CASSAWGVAGNEQFF
TGTGCCAGCAGCGCGTGGGGGGTAGCAGGCAATGAGCAGTTCTTC
>once|TRBD2|TRBJ2-7|TRBV5-4
CASTGGAGKTYEQYF
TGTGCCAGCACGGGCGGAGCGGGGAAAACCTACGAGCAGTACTTC
>once|TRBD2|TRBJ2-3|TRBV6-1
CASSEGASGTVGTQYF
TGTGCCAGCAGTGAAGGCGCTAGCGGGACTGTTGGTACGCAGTATTTT
>once|TRBD1|TRBJ2-5|TRBV5-6
CASSNRDSEETQYF
TGTGCCAGCAGCAACCGGGACAGTGAAGAGACCCAGTACTTC
>.|.|TRBJ1-2|TRBV6-4
CASSDRRGYTF
TGTGCCAGCAGTGACCGCCGTGGCTACACCTTC
>.|TRBD2|TRBJ2-7|TRBV6-6
CATRRSSGGTSYEQYF
TGTGCCACCAGGAGATCAAGCGGGGGGACCTCCTACGAGCAGTACTTC
>once|.|TRBJ2-7|TRBV5-1
CASSLETALEQYF
TGCGCCAGCAGCTTGGAAACAGCCTTGGAGCAGTACTTC
>once|.|TRBJ2-2|TRBV23-1
CASSLGVMATGELFF
TGCGCCAGCAGTCTCGGGGTTATGGCAACCGGGGAGCTGTTTTTT
>few|TRBD1|TRBJ1-6|TRBV5-3
CARSGTGRSYNSPLHF
TGTGCCAGAAGCGGGACAGGGCGCTCCTATAATTCACCCCTCCACTTT
>once|TRBD1|TRBJ1-2|TRBV6-5
CASSYLFGQGAGGYTF
TGTGCCAGCAGTTATCTATTTGGACAGGGGGCCGGCGGCTACACCTTC
>.|.|TRBJ1-2|TRBV30
CAWNVDYGYGYTF
TGTGCCTGGAACGTGGACTACGGTTATGGCTACACCTTC
>.|.|TRBJ1-6|TRBV4-1
CASSLAQQGVLNSPLHF
TGCGCCAGCAGCCTCGCACAACAGGGCGTGCTGAATTCACCCCTCCACTTT
>.|.|TRBJ2-7|TRBV5-1
CASSFDRRAEYF
TGCGCCAGCAGCTTCGACAGGAGGGCGGAGTACTTC
>few|.|TRBJ2-2|TRBV30
CAWSRWGAGELFF
TGTGCCTGGAGCCGGTGGGGGGCCGGGGAGCTGTTTTTT
>.|.|TRBJ2-7|TRBV6-1
CASSVGGATFYEQYF
TGTGCCAGCAGTGTGGGGGGGGCAACTTTCTACGAGCAGTACTTC
>few|.|TRBJ1-5|TRBV10-3
CAISGTERSPQHF
TGTGCCATCAGCGGGACGGAGCGATCGCCCCAGCATTTT
>.|.|TRBJ2-5|TRBV18
CASSPPKTINPRETQYF
TGTGCCAGCTCACCGCCAAAGACGATCAATCCACGAGAGACCCAGTACTTC
>.|.|TRBJ2-1|TRBV30
CASQTGTFLFF
TGTGCCTCCCAAACAGGGACCTTTCTGTTCTTC
>.|TRBD1|TRBJ1-1|TRBV10-3
CAISADRAEAFF
TGTGCCATCAGTGCGGACAGGGCTGAAGCTTTCTTT
>.|TRBD1|TRBJ1-1|TRBV30
CAWSVLGQGAAFF
TGTGCCTGGAGTGTATTGGGACAGGGGGCAGCTTTCTTT
>once|TRBD2|TRBJ2-2|TRBV6-1
CASRGGRENTGELFF
TGTGCCAGCCGCGGGGGGCGGGAGAACACCGGGGAGCTGTTTTTT
>.|TRBD2|TRBJ2-7|TRBV30
CAFGGASFEQYF
TGTGCCTTCGGGGGGGCCTCCTTCGAGCAGTACTTC
>.|.|TRBJ1-2|TRBV13
CASQQIGVYGYTF
TGTGCCAGCCAACAGATAGGGGTCTATGGCTACACCTTC
>.|TRBD1|TRBJ2-7|TRBV10-3
CATTRDRSYEQYF
TGTGCCACCACCCGGGACAGGAGCTACGAGCAGTACTTC
>once|TRBD2|TRBJ2-5|TRBV30
CAWSRGERTGGRETQYF
TGTGCCTGGAGTCGGGGGGAAAGAACGGGGGGACGGGAGACCCAGTACTTC
>.|.|TRBJ1-2|TRBV27
CASSSGAYGYTF
TGTGCCAGCAGTTCCGGGGCCTATGGCTACACCTTC
>.|TRBD1|TRBJ2-3|TRBV5-6
CASSRTGASTDTQYF
TGTGCCAGCAGCCGGACAGGGGCTAGCACAGATACGCAGTATTTT
>.|.|TRBJ2-2|TRBV28
CASSMSTGMIGTGELFF
TGTGCCAGCAGCATGTCGACAGGAATGATAGGGACCGGGGAGCTGTTTTTT
>once|TRBD1|TRBJ2-7|TRBV19
CASSRDRGSYEQYF
TGTGCCAGTAGCCGGGACAGGGGATCCTACGAGCAGTACTTC
>.|.|TRBJ1-2|TRBV5-1
CASSLRQDNYGYTF
TGCGCCAGCAGCTTGAGGCAGGATAACTATGGCTACACCTTC
>.|TRBD2|TRBJ2-2|TRBV9
CASSVGTGGGFTGELFF
TGTGCCAGCAGCGTAGGGACCGGCGGGGGGTTTACCGGGGAGCTGTTTTTT
>.|.|TRBJ1-6|TRBV7-9
CASSRDNSYNSPLHF
TGTGCCAGCAGCCGGGACAACTCCTATAATTCACCCCTCCACTTT